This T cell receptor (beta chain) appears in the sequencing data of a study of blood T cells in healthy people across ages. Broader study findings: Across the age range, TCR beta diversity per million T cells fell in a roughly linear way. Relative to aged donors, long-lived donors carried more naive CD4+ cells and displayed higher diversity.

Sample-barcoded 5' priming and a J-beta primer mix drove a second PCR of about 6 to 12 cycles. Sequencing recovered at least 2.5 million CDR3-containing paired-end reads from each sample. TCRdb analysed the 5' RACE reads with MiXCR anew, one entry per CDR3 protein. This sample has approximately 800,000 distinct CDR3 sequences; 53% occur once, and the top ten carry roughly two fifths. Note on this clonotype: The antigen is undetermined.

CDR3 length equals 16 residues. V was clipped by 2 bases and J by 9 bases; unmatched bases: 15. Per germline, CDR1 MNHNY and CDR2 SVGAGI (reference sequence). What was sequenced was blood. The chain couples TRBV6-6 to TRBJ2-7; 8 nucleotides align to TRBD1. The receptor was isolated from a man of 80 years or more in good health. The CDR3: CASSYSGQGVSGVQYF. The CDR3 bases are TGTGCCAGCAGTTACAGTGGACAGGGTGTAAGCGGCGTGCAGTACTTC.